Included here is one TCR beta chain sequence, with context. Its antigen is undetermined. The CDR3 sequence is 14 residues long. V was pared by 11 bases and J by 3 bases, with 3 bases of the junction left unmatched. CDR1 is SEHNR, CDR2 FQNEAQ, per germline (reference sequence). Several immunoSEQ plates received, in even portions, the genomic DNA of each subset. The method was immunoSEQ multiplex PCR; TCRdb's version includes in-frame clones alone and lacks a portion of them. The sample lists about 600,000 clones, more than 95% occurring once. This record comes from a study of shared clonotypes between healthy human individuals. Study results and limitations: As a rule, naive subsets had a larger estimated richness than memory subsets. The naive CD4 repertoires of a few donors were compared, and about 5% of clonotypes were shared.

This receptor was taken from a woman aged 30 to 39 in good health. Sequencing used naive CD4+ T cells sorted from blood. Subset described: CD45RA+ positively selected. The chain is built from TRBV7-9 and TRBJ2-1; 14 nucleotides agree with TRBD2. This CDR3 reads CAVGTSGSYNEQFF. The CDR3 nucleotides are TGTGCCGTCGGGACTAGCGGGAGCTACAATGAGCAGTTCTTC.